The present T cell receptor beta chain was sequenced within a study of cytomegalovirus exposure and HLA in healthy donors. PCR amplification relied on 60 Vbeta primers (plus 13 Jbeta primers). Using immunoSEQ multiplex PCR, the repertoire was profiled, and TCRdb retains in-frame clones only, with some absent. There are roughly 100,000 clones in the sample; about four fifths occur only once, and roughly 1.5% lies in the top ten. This CDR3 has 15 amino acids. Germline loops: CDR1 LNHDA, CDR2 SQIVND (reference sequence). J was trimmed by 4 bases and V by 3 bases; bases with no gene match: 6. As concerns this clone: The antigen remains unidentified.

Study results and caveats: A few CMV-associated chains proved CMV antigen-specific in vitro.

The chain links TRBV19 to TRBJ1-5; TRBD1 matches at 7 bases. The sequence came from a middle-aged man in good health and CMV-seronegative. Sequencing was performed on PBMCs. The CDR3 is CASSMTGSRNQPQHF. Written as DNA, the CDR3 is TGTGCCAGTAGTATGACAGGGTCTAGGAATCAGCCCCAGCATTTT.